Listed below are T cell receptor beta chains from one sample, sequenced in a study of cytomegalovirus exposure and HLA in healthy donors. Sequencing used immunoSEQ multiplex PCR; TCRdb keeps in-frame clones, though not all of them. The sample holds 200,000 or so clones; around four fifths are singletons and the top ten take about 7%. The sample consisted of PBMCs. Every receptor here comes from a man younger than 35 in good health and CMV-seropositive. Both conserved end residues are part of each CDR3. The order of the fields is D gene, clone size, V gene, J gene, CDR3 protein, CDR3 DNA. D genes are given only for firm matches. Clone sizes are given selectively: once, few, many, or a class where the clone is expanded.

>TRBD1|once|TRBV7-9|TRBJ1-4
CASSLPQGAGEKLFF
TGTGCCAGCAGCCTCCCTCAGGGGGCTGGGGAAAAACTGTTTTTT
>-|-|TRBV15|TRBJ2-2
CATSGESSAAGELFF
TGTGCCACCAGCGGAGAGTCGTCCGCAGCCGGGGAGCTGTTTTTT
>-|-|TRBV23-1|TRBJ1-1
CASSHDGQMNTEAFF
TGCGCCAGCAGTCATGACGGACAGATGAACACTGAAGCTTTCTTT
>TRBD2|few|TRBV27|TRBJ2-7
CASRAELAGGPPQYF
TGTGCCAGCAGAGCCGAGCTAGCGGGAGGGCCCCCGCAGTACTTC
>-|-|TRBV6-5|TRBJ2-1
CASKEGAANNEQFF
TGTGCCAGCAAGGAGGGAGCGGCTAATAATGAGCAGTTCTTC
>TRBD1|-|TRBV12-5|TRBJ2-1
CASGLGQTGQPNEQFF
TGTGCTAGTGGTTTGGGACAAACGGGACAGCCGAATGAGCAGTTCTTC
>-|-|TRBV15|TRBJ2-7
CATSRGIQGYEQYF
TGTGCCACCAGCAGAGGGATACAGGGCTACGAGCAGTACTTC
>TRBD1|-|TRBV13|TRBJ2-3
CASSSPLLTGEDTQYF
TGTGCCAGCAGCTCTCCTCTTCTCACAGGGGAAGATACGCAGTATTTT
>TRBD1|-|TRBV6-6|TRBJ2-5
CASSAAPDRAETQYF
TGTGCCAGCAGTGCCGCCCCCGACAGGGCTGAGACCCAGTACTTC
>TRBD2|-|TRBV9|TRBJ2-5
CASSVHSGSTETQYF
TGTGCCAGCAGCGTCCATAGCGGGAGCACAGAGACCCAGTACTTC
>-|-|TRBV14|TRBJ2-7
CASSQADYEQYF
TGTGCCAGCAGCCAAGCAGATTACGAGCAGTACTTC
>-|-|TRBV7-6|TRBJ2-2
CASRRGAGTGELFF
TGTGCCAGCCGTCGGGGGGCGGGCACCGGGGAGCTGTTTTTT
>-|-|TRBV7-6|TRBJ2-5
CASSWGHGETQYF
TGTGCCAGCAGCTGGGGACACGGAGAGACCCAGTACTTC
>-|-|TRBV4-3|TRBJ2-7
CASSAQQGWEQYF
TGCGCCAGCAGCGCCCAACAGGGCTGGGAGCAGTACTTC
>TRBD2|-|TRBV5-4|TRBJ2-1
CASRLAGGPNNEQFF
TGTGCCAGCAGACTAGCGGGAGGGCCCAACAATGAGCAGTTCTTC